This is a list of T cell receptor beta chains from one sample in a study of blood T cell repertoires in COVID-19. The table came from immunoSEQ multiplex PCR; TCRdb's copy has only in-frame clones and leaves some out. The sample has fewer than 700,000 clones; 85% to 90% are singletons. The specimen was peripheral blood. These receptors were taken from a woman aged 45 to 65 with COVID-19, enrolled during active disease. Both conserved end residues are part of each CDR3. Each record gives: J gene, D gene, clone size, V gene, CDR3 DNA, CDR3 protein. D genes are given only for firm matches. Not every row has a clone size; where given, it reads once, few, many or a size class.

J gene: TRBJ2-2
D gene: NA
clone size: NA
V gene: TRBV11-1
CDR3 DNA: TGTGCCAGCAGCTCGGGTCATTCCACCGGGGAGCTGTTTTTT
CDR3 protein: CASSSGHSTGELFF

J gene: TRBJ1-1
D gene: NA
clone size: NA
V gene: TRBV6-6
CDR3 DNA: TGTGCCAGCAGCGAGGACAGCCGCCCTGCTTTCTTT
CDR3 protein: CASSEDSRPAFF

J gene: TRBJ1-2
D gene: NA
clone size: once
V gene: TRBV11-2
CDR3 DNA: TGTGCCAGCAGCTTAGATCCTCACAGGTCTGTTTATGGCTACACCTTC
CDR3 protein: CASSLDPHRSVYGYTF

J gene: TRBJ2-7
D gene: TRBD2
clone size: NA
V gene: TRBV7-9
CDR3 DNA: TGTGCCAGCAGCCCAAGAGCGGGGGTGGGCTACGAGCAGTACTTC
CDR3 protein: CASSPRAGVGYEQYF

J gene: TRBJ2-5
D gene: NA
clone size: NA
V gene: TRBV6-1
CDR3 DNA: TGTGCCAGCAGTGAAGCATGGCAGCAAGAGACCCAGTACTTC
CDR3 protein: CASSEAWQQETQYF

J gene: TRBJ2-2
D gene: NA
clone size: NA
V gene: TRBV6-5
CDR3 DNA: TGTGCCAGCAGTTTATGGAGACAGACCACCGGGGAGCTGTTTTTT
CDR3 protein: CASSLWRQTTGELFF

J gene: TRBJ1-6
D gene: NA
clone size: few
V gene: TRBV27
CDR3 DNA: TGTGCCAGCAGTTTGGCCCCGGACTACTTCGTCCTCCACTTT
CDR3 protein: CASSLAPDYFVLHF

J gene: TRBJ2-5
D gene: TRBD1
clone size: NA
V gene: TRBV7-9
CDR3 DNA: TGTGCCAGCAGTGAGGACAGGGCTAGGGAGACCCAGTACTTC
CDR3 protein: CASSEDRARETQYF

J gene: TRBJ2-3
D gene: NA
clone size: NA
V gene: TRBV5-1
CDR3 DNA: TGCGCCAGCAGCTTGGGACTTCCCACAGATACGCAGTATTTT
CDR3 protein: CASSLGLPTDTQYF

J gene: TRBJ1-2
D gene: TRBD1
clone size: NA
V gene: TRBV9
CDR3 DNA: TGTGCCAGCAGCGCCGGACAGGATCGCTATGGCTACACCTTC
CDR3 protein: CASSAGQDRYGYTF

J gene: TRBJ1-5
D gene: NA
clone size: NA
V gene: TRBV7-9
CDR3 DNA: TGTGACGCCCAGACTTCTAGCAATCAGCCCCAGCATTTT
CDR3 protein: CDAQTSSNQPQHF

J gene: TRBJ1-1
D gene: NA
clone size: NA
V gene: TRBV7-8
CDR3 DNA: TGTGCCAGCAGCTTAGGAGGGTGGGACACTGAAGCTTTCTTT
CDR3 protein: CASSLGGWDTEAFF

J gene: TRBJ2-5
D gene: NA
clone size: NA
V gene: TRBV25-1
CDR3 DNA: TGTGCCAGCAGTCCCCAGGGGCGAGAGACCCAGTACTTC
CDR3 protein: CASSPQGRETQYF

J gene: TRBJ2-3
D gene: NA
clone size: NA
V gene: TRBV5-1
CDR3 DNA: TGCGCCAGCAGCTCTGACTGGCTGGAAGATACGCAGTATTTT
CDR3 protein: CASSSDWLEDTQYF

J gene: TRBJ2-7
D gene: TRBD1
clone size: NA
V gene: TRBV27
CDR3 DNA: TGTGCCAGCACCAACCGGGACAGGGCCTACGAGCAGTACTTC
CDR3 protein: CASTNRDRAYEQYF

J gene: TRBJ2-1
D gene: TRBD2
clone size: NA
V gene: TRBV3-1/TRBV3-2
CDR3 DNA: TGTGCCAGCAGCCAATGGTCTAGCGGGTCTTACAATGAGCAGTTCTTC
CDR3 protein: CASSQWSSGSYNEQFF

J gene: TRBJ2-1
D gene: TRBD1
clone size: NA
V gene: TRBV24-1
CDR3 DNA: TGTGCCACCAGTGATAAGACAGGGATTGAGCAGTTCTTC
CDR3 protein: CATSDKTGIEQFF

J gene: TRBJ1-1
D gene: TRBD1
clone size: NA
V gene: TRBV5-6
CDR3 DNA: TGTGCCAGCAGCCCTTGGACAGGGGAGACTGAAGCTTTCTTT
CDR3 protein: CASSPWTGETEAFF

J gene: TRBJ2-7
D gene: NA
clone size: few
V gene: TRBV10-1
CDR3 DNA: TGCGCCAGCAGTGACTCAGGGGTCGTCTACGAGCAGTACTTC
CDR3 protein: CASSDSGVVYEQYF

J gene: TRBJ2-7
D gene: NA
clone size: NA
V gene: TRBV5-1
CDR3 DNA: TGCGCCAGCAGCTTGGAAACCGGAGCCTACGAGCAGTACTTC
CDR3 protein: CASSLETGAYEQYF

J gene: TRBJ1-2
D gene: TRBD1
clone size: NA
V gene: TRBV2
CDR3 DNA: TGTGCCAGCAATTTACAGGGGGCGCGGGGCTACACCTTC
CDR3 protein: CASNLQGARGYTF

J gene: TRBJ1-2
D gene: TRBD1
clone size: NA
V gene: TRBV10-3
CDR3 DNA: TGTGCCATCAGTGAGCAGACAGGGGGCTATGGCTACACCTTC
CDR3 protein: CAISEQTGGYGYTF

J gene: TRBJ2-5
D gene: NA
clone size: NA
V gene: TRBV4-1
CDR3 DNA: TGCGCCAGCAGCCGAGGACACGGCCAAGAGACCCAGTACTTC
CDR3 protein: CASSRGHGQETQYF

J gene: TRBJ1-1
D gene: NA
clone size: NA
V gene: TRBV4-1
CDR3 DNA: TGCGCCAGCAGCCATAGGGGGGGAGACCTGAACACTGAAGCTTTCTTT
CDR3 protein: CASSHRGGDLNTEAFF

J gene: TRBJ2-2
D gene: NA
clone size: NA
V gene: TRBV6-4
CDR3 DNA: TGTGCCAGCAGTGACGAGGCGGAAGGGGAGCTGTTTTTT
CDR3 protein: CASSDEAEGELFF

J gene: TRBJ2-1
D gene: NA
clone size: NA
V gene: TRBV5-5
CDR3 DNA: TGTGCCAGCAGCTTGCAACTAGGTGAGCAGTTCTTC
CDR3 protein: CASSLQLGEQFF

J gene: TRBJ1-3
D gene: NA
clone size: few
V gene: TRBV7-8
CDR3 DNA: TGTGCCAGCAGCTTAGACTCCGCGCGACTCGGTGGAAACACCATATATTTT
CDR3 protein: CASSLDSARLGGNTIYF

J gene: TRBJ1-2
D gene: TRBD1
clone size: once
V gene: TRBV28
CDR3 DNA: TGTGCCAGCAGTTCTCCGGGACAGCCCTTGGGGGGCTACACCTTC
CDR3 protein: CASSSPGQPLGGYTF

J gene: TRBJ2-1
D gene: NA
clone size: NA
V gene: TRBV6-4
CDR3 DNA: TGTGCCAGCAGTGTGTCTAGCGAATACAATGAGCAGTTCTTC
CDR3 protein: CASSVSSEYNEQFF

J gene: TRBJ1-6
D gene: TRBD1
clone size: once
V gene: TRBV5-1
CDR3 DNA: TGCGCCAGCAGCCAGGGACAGGATAATTCACCCCTCCACTTT
CDR3 protein: CASSQGQDNSPLHF

J gene: TRBJ1-3
D gene: NA
clone size: NA
V gene: TRBV7-2
CDR3 DNA: TGTGCCAGCAGCTTCTCCGGGTTCTCTGGAAACACCATATATTTT
CDR3 protein: CASSFSGFSGNTIYF

J gene: TRBJ2-7
D gene: NA
clone size: NA
V gene: TRBV6-5
CDR3 DNA: TGTGCCAGCAGTCGCGGGTCCCTCACGGGCGAGCAGTACTTC
CDR3 protein: CASSRGSLTGEQYF

J gene: TRBJ1-1
D gene: NA
clone size: NA
V gene: TRBV19
CDR3 DNA: TGTGCCAGTAATAGAGGCCGGAACACTGAAGCTTTCTTT
CDR3 protein: CASNRGRNTEAFF

J gene: TRBJ1-6
D gene: NA
clone size: NA
V gene: TRBV18
CDR3 DNA: TGTGCCAGCTCACATGACGGACAGCCAAATTCACCCCTCCACTTT
CDR3 protein: CASSHDGQPNSPLHF

J gene: TRBJ1-2
D gene: NA
clone size: NA
V gene: TRBV28
CDR3 DNA: TGTGCCAGCAGTGGACAGCACCAAATCTATGGCTACACCTTC
CDR3 protein: CASSGQHQIYGYTF

J gene: TRBJ1-1
D gene: NA
clone size: NA
V gene: TRBV30
CDR3 DNA: TGTGCCTGGAGTGGACAGCCTAACACTGAAGCTTTCTTT
CDR3 protein: CAWSGQPNTEAFF

J gene: TRBJ1-1
D gene: TRBD1
clone size: NA
V gene: TRBV5-5
CDR3 DNA: TGTGCCAGCAGCTCCCAGACAGGGGGCTTCTTTGGAGCTGAAGCTTTCTTT
CDR3 protein: CASSSQTGGFFGAEAFF

J gene: TRBJ1-6
D gene: TRBD1
clone size: NA
V gene: TRBV7-8
CDR3 DNA: TGTGCCAGCAGCCCCCGGGACAGGGAATCACCCCTCCACTTT
CDR3 protein: CASSPRDRESPLHF

J gene: TRBJ1-6
D gene: TRBD1
clone size: once
V gene: TRBV6-5
CDR3 DNA: TGTGCCAGCAGTATCCGGGACAGGGGCACACCCCTCCACTTT
CDR3 protein: CASSIRDRGTPLHF

J gene: TRBJ2-7
D gene: NA
clone size: NA
V gene: TRBV10-3
CDR3 DNA: TGTGCCACCTCCCCAGGGTCCGGCTTGGAGCAGTACTTC
CDR3 protein: CATSPGSGLEQYF

J gene: TRBJ2-7
D gene: TRBD2
clone size: NA
V gene: TRBV19
CDR3 DNA: TGTGCCAGTAGTAAAACTAGCGGGGGGGTACCGACCCGGAGGGAGCAGTACTTC
CDR3 protein: CASSKTSGGVPTRREQYF

J gene: TRBJ1-2
D gene: NA
clone size: NA
V gene: TRBV12-3/TRBV12-4
CDR3 DNA: TGTGCCAGCAGCCCTCCCTCGAGGGGCTACACCTTC
CDR3 protein: CASSPPSRGYTF

J gene: TRBJ1-6
D gene: TRBD1
clone size: NA
V gene: TRBV7-9
CDR3 DNA: TGTGCCAGCAGCTACGGACAGGTCAATTCACCCCTCCACTTT
CDR3 protein: CASSYGQVNSPLHF

J gene: TRBJ1-1
D gene: NA
clone size: NA
V gene: TRBV24-1
CDR3 DNA: TGTGCCACCAGTGGGGGAGCTATGAACACTGAAGCTTTCTTT
CDR3 protein: CATSGGAMNTEAFF

J gene: TRBJ1-2
D gene: NA
clone size: once
V gene: TRBV6-6
CDR3 DNA: TGTGCCAGCAGTTACAAGGGAACAGGGTGGAACTATGGCTACACCTTC
CDR3 protein: CASSYKGTGWNYGYTF

J gene: TRBJ1-5
D gene: NA
clone size: NA
V gene: TRBV5-6
CDR3 DNA: TGTGCCAGCAGCTTGTACAGGGAAAGCAATCAGCCCCAGCATTTT
CDR3 protein: CASSLYRESNQPQHF

J gene: TRBJ1-5
D gene: NA
clone size: NA
V gene: TRBV30
CDR3 DNA: TGTGCCTGGAGTTTATCCGGGATCGGCAATCAGCCCCAGCATTTT
CDR3 protein: CAWSLSGIGNQPQHF

J gene: TRBJ2-2
D gene: TRBD1
clone size: NA
V gene: TRBV29-1
CDR3 DNA: TGCAGCGCTCCAGGGGGCGCCGGCACCGGGGAGCTGTTTTTT
CDR3 protein: CSAPGGAGTGELFF

J gene: TRBJ1-1
D gene: NA
clone size: NA
V gene: TRBV19
CDR3 DNA: TGTGCCAGTAGTTCCATCACGGGGGTGCCGAACACTGAAGCTTTCTTT
CDR3 protein: CASSSITGVPNTEAFF

J gene: TRBJ1-6
D gene: NA
clone size: NA
V gene: TRBV11-2
CDR3 DNA: TGTGCCAGCAGCGTCGGAGGTATTTATAATTCACCCCTCCACTTT
CDR3 protein: CASSVGGIYNSPLHF

J gene: TRBJ2-2
D gene: TRBD1
clone size: NA
V gene: TRBV28
CDR3 DNA: TGTGCCAGCTTCGGGACAGGGACCACCGGGGAGCTGTTTTTT
CDR3 protein: CASFGTGTTGELFF

J gene: TRBJ1-3
D gene: NA
clone size: NA
V gene: TRBV19
CDR3 DNA: TGTGCCAGTAGTATCTGGCGGGACTCTGGAAACACCATATATTTT
CDR3 protein: CASSIWRDSGNTIYF

J gene: TRBJ2-7
D gene: NA
clone size: NA
V gene: TRBV6-1
CDR3 DNA: TGTGCCAGCAGTGAAGCGCCGGTGCAGTACTTC
CDR3 protein: CASSEAPVQYF

J gene: TRBJ1-2
D gene: TRBD1
clone size: NA
V gene: TRBV6-6
CDR3 DNA: TGTGCCAGCAGTTACGCAGGGGGTGGGTCTGGCTACACCTTC
CDR3 protein: CASSYAGGGSGYTF

J gene: TRBJ1-1
D gene: NA
clone size: NA
V gene: TRBV5-1
CDR3 DNA: TGCGCCAGCAGCTTGGGAGGGCGAGGGTCTGAAGCTTTCTTT
CDR3 protein: CASSLGGRGSEAFF

J gene: TRBJ2-7
D gene: NA
clone size: once
V gene: TRBV7-9
CDR3 DNA: TGTGCCGGACGGGAAGGGAGCTCCTACGAGCAGTACTTC
CDR3 protein: CAGREGSSYEQYF

J gene: TRBJ2-1
D gene: TRBD2
clone size: NA
V gene: TRBV6-1
CDR3 DNA: TGTGCCAGCAGTGAAGGTCCGGGGGGGATACGGTCCTGGGGAGATGAGCAGTTCTTC
CDR3 protein: CASSEGPGGIRSWGDEQFF

J gene: TRBJ2-1
D gene: NA
clone size: NA
V gene: TRBV12-3/TRBV12-4
CDR3 DNA: TGTGCCAGCAGCCCTGCCGTAGTGCCTGAGCAGTTCTTC
CDR3 protein: CASSPAVVPEQFF

J gene: TRBJ1-1
D gene: NA
clone size: NA
V gene: TRBV5-1
CDR3 DNA: TGCGCCAGCAGCTCAAGAGAGTCTGACACTGAAGCTTTCTTT
CDR3 protein: CASSSRESDTEAFF

J gene: TRBJ1-5
D gene: TRBD1
clone size: NA
V gene: TRBV9
CDR3 DNA: TGTGCCAGCAGCGTCCGGGACAGGGGTCAGCCCCAGCATTTT
CDR3 protein: CASSVRDRGQPQHF